This T cell receptor beta chain derives from a study of cytomegalovirus exposure and HLA in healthy donors. The PCR contained 60 Vbeta and 13 Jbeta primers. Profiled with immunoSEQ multiplex PCR; TCRdb holds only in-frame clones, not every one. The table lists about 200,000 clones, less than 85% of them singletons. Germline values: CDR1 SGDLS, CDR2 YYNGEE. The CDR3 extends over 16 amino acids. The junction had 1 base not matched to a gene; V was cut back by 2 bases and J by 0 bases. Findings and caveats of the study: For most TCR sequences rarity was the rule, although some public TCRs occurred in many donors. Accounts indicate the classifier identified cytomegalovirus status with strong specificity and sensitivity. Fewer N-insertions than the approximately 700-donor mean were reportedly shown by an Asian-associated ancestry cluster in a later analysis. Some V segments, including TRBV6-2 and TRBV6-3, were excluded as indistinguishable.

A few counts support this clone. Its antigen is currently unknown. The receptor was isolated from a girl aged 2 to 9 in good health and CMV-seronegative. The rearrangement joins TRBV9 to TRBJ2-3, with TRBD2 matching 12 bases. Input material: PBMCs. CDR3 sequence: CASSVGTSGSTDTQYF. The CDR3 DNA follows: TGTGCCAGCAGCGTGGGGACTAGCGGGAGCACAGATACGCAGTATTTT.